This TCR beta chain was found in a study of cytomegalovirus exposure and HLA in healthy donors. Findings and caveats of the study: Per a prior analysis, the majority of TCR beta V segments were productive roughly 87% or roughly 30% of the time. The study recorded about 160 TCR beta chains that were cytomegalovirus-associated.

Amplification used 60 Vbeta primers and 13 Jbeta primers. Assay used: immunoSEQ multiplex PCR; TCRdb lists only in-frame clones, some missing. The table has about 120,000 clones, under 90% seen once. The CDR3 totals 18 residues. Deletions cut 1 base from V and 0 bases from J, with 18 bases between. Germline values: CDR1 MGHDK, CDR2 SYGVNS. To note about this clone: What it recognizes is unknown.

What was sequenced was PBMCs. This sequence originates from a woman aged 40 to 50 in good health and CMV-seronegative. The chain couples TRBV25-1 to TRBJ2-5; D remains unclear. The CDR3 here is CASSESHPSTEYQETQYF. The CDR3 DNA follows: TGTGCCAGCAGTGAATCCCATCCTTCGACTGAGTACCAAGAGACCCAGTACTTC.